This T cell receptor (beta chain) originates from a study of blood T cell repertoires in COVID-19. About the study: T cells, B-cell-depleted T cells, or PBMCs provided the cDNA or gDNA that served as material.

The V gene's germline CDR1 is MNHNY and CDR2 SVGAGI (reference sequence). The CDR3 totals 15 residues. The ends were cut back, 4 bases at V and 0 bases at J, with 10 bases in the middle. As originally analysed: The assay estimated nucleated cells by amplifying reference gene primers. The assay was immunoSEQ multiplex PCR, and TCRdb's table has in-frame clones only and misses some. V and J calls and clone size are given by that table; D and trimming were obtained from the DNA. The sample comprises 130,000 or so clones, 84% of which are singletons, and about a sixth rests with the top ten. V usage is TRBV6-6 and J usage is TRBJ1-5; the D is unclear. Specimen: peripheral blood. The receptor's source is a woman of 80 years or more with acute or convalescent COVID-19. CDR3 DNA sequence: TGTGCCAGCAGTTGGGAGGGTAATAGCAATCAGCCCCAGCATTTT. It is translated as CASSWEGNSNQPQHF.